The rows below give T cell receptor beta chains drawn from one sample of a study of blood T cell repertoires in COVID-19. Profiled with immunoSEQ multiplex PCR; TCRdb holds only in-frame clones, not every one. This table holds roughly 250,000 clones, roughly nine tenths found once. Sequenced material: peripheral blood. These receptors were taken from a middle-aged man who had recovered from COVID-19. CDR3s include the opening cysteine and the closing phenylalanine or tryptophan. The D gene is left open where the match is weak. Some rows have no size entry. The others give once, few or many, or a class for an expanded clone.

d_call	clone_size	j_call	v_call	cdr3_nt	cdr3_aa
.	.	TRBJ2-1	TRBV12-5	TGTGCTAGTGCCGCGCCGGACGCGGGATATGAGCAGTTCTTC	CASAAPDAGYEQFF
TRBD1	.	TRBJ2-7	TRBV12-3/TRBV12-4	TGTGCCAGCAGTCCGGACAGGTACGAGCAGTACTTC	CASSPDRYEQYF
.	few	TRBJ2-3	TRBV11-3	TGTGCCAGCAGCTCGGGACTGCAGGGCACAGATACGCAGTATTTT	CASSSGLQGTDTQYF
.	.	TRBJ1-4	TRBV2	TGTGCCAGCAGTCGAGCCGAAAAACTGTTTTTT	CASSRAEKLFF
.	.	TRBJ1-6	TRBV27	TGTGCCAGCAGTATACAGAGCTCCTATAATTCACCCCTCCACTTT	CASSIQSSYNSPLHF
.	.	TRBJ2-1	TRBV4-2	TGTGCCAGCAGCCAAGATATCAGCGTCCAGGGCCTAGGCTCCTACAATGAGCAGTTCTTC	CASSQDISVQGLGSYNEQFF
TRBD2	.	TRBJ2-3	TRBV19	TGTGCCAGTAGTATATGGCGGGGGGAGAAAGATACGCAGTATTTT	CASSIWRGEKDTQYF
.	.	TRBJ1-1	TRBV12-3/TRBV12-4	TGTGCCAGCAGGGGCGGGCAGGGGTCTGAAGCTTTCTTT	CASRGGQGSEAFF
TRBD2	.	TRBJ2-1	TRBV7-2	TGTGCCAGCAGCTTAGGATGGGCGGGAGGGCCCCATGAGCAGTTCTTC	CASSLGWAGGPHEQFF
.	.	TRBJ2-7	TRBV16	TGTGCCAGCAGCCAAGCAGGACAGACCTACGAGCAGTACTTC	CASSQAGQTYEQYF
TRBD2	once	TRBJ2-3	TRBV7-6	TGTGCCAGCAGCTTACTAGCGGGGGGACTCACAGATACGCAGTATTTT	CASSLLAGGLTDTQYF
.	.	TRBJ1-5	TRBV19	TGTGCCGGAGCAGACAGGCGAGGGCAGCCCCAGCATTTT	CAGADRRGQPQHF
TRBD1	.	TRBJ2-7	TRBV19	TGTGCCAGTAGAATAACCTCCGGGACAGGGGGGTACGAGCAGTACTTC	CASRITSGTGGYEQYF
.	.	TRBJ2-6	TRBV6-5	TGTGCCAGCGGCCTTCTCTCTGGGGCCAACGTCCTGACTTTC	CASGLLSGANVLTF
.	.	TRBJ2-3	TRBV19	TGTGCCAGTAGTATAGAGACAGGTCAAGGAGATACGCAGTATTTT	CASSIETGQGDTQYF
TRBD2	.	TRBJ2-3	TRBV7-2	TGTGCCAGCAGCTTTGGCGGGAGGAGTACAGATACGCAGTATTTT	CASSFGGRSTDTQYF
TRBD2	.	TRBJ2-1	TRBV2	TGTGCCAGCAGTGGACTAGCGGGAGAAAACAATGAGCAGTTCTTC	CASSGLAGENNEQFF
TRBD2	.	TRBJ2-1	TRBV5-1	TGCGCCAGCAGCTTGTCAGGGGCGGGAGGCACCAATGAGCAGTTCTTC	CASSLSGAGGTNEQFF
.	.	TRBJ2-5	TRBV5-1	TGCGCCAGCAGCTTGGTCACAGACAAAGAGACCCAGTACTTC	CASSLVTDKETQYF
.	.	TRBJ1-5	TRBV5-1	TGCGCCAGCAGCAGGGGTAGCAATCAGCCCCAGCATTTT	CASSRGSNQPQHF
.	.	TRBJ1-2	TRBV27	TGTGCCAGCAGTTTAACCAGCAGGGATGGCTATGGCTACACCTTC	CASSLTSRDGYGYTF
TRBD1	.	TRBJ2-7	TRBV11-3	TGTGCCAGCAGCTTACGGGCAGGGGGATCCTACGAGCAGTACTTC	CASSLRAGGSYEQYF
.	.	TRBJ1-2	TRBV27	TGTGCCAGCAGTCCCCGGGGAGGGGGCTATGGCTACACCTTC	CASSPRGGGYGYTF